The sequence of this T cell receptor (beta chain) was determined in a study of T-cell memory formation after mild COVID-19. Study details: Largely, the TCR clusters proved donor specific. Overall study findings and caveats: Most CD4+ clones that shrank were in CM and EM, while CD8+ ones turned up in EMRA.

Turning to this clonotype: Its antigen is not identified.

CDR1 and CDR2 (germline): SGHVS, FNYEAQ. The V gene end was trimmed by 4 bases and the J gene end by 0 bases; junction bases not matched to a gene: 11. The CDR3 length is 17 residues. One entry per CDR3 protein, called by TCRdb with MiXCR from the 5' RACE reads. The sample consists of approximately 340,000 distinct CDR3 sequences, about a sixth of them appearing once. The source material was PBMCs or a T cell subset sorted from them (not recorded which). This sequence was found in a man between 18 and 35 years old who had mild COVID-19 (a few samples of this study predate the infection). Cell type and time point are not known. The V and J genes are TRBV7-6 and TRBJ2-7; the match to TRBD1 covers 8 bases. The CDR3 spells CASSSTSRGPNSYEQYF. CDR3 DNA: TGTGCCAGCAGCTCTACCTCCAGGGGGCCGAACTCCTACGAGCAGTACTTC.